This TCR beta chain was sequenced for a study of cytomegalovirus exposure and HLA in healthy donors. Study-level points and caveats: An analysis done earlier found most TCR beta V segments productive about 90% or about 30% of the time.

PCR employed 60 Vbeta and 13 Jbeta primers. Assay used: immunoSEQ multiplex PCR; TCRdb lists only in-frame clones, some missing. The sample yields about 110,000 clones, about 76% seen once. As to this clone: Antigen unknown.

Germline lookup yields CDR1 MNHNS and CDR2 SASEGT. The CDR3 is 14 residues long. Between the trimmed V and J ends, which lost 7 bases and 5 bases, there was a span of 15 bases. Donors were nominally healthy when sampled, though unrecorded immune exposures were likely. The sample consisted of PBMCs. The sequence was obtained from a man younger than 45 in good health and CMV-seropositive. V and J are TRBV6-1 and TRBJ1-5; D is ambiguous. The CDR3 DNA sequence: TGTGCCAGCACCCCCGGAGGGATGGATCAGCCCCAGCATTTT. Its translation is CASTPGGMDQPQHF.